This TCR beta chain appears in the sequencing data of a study of T-cell reconstitution after alpha-beta-depleted transplantation in children. Study-level points and caveats: Newly produced T cells mostly accounted for T-cell counts and diversity one year post-transplant. High day-60 TCRbeta diversity in some patients came from surviving recipient T cells and thymic progenitors. About two months after transplant, alpha-beta T cells reportedly came from several hundred expanded graft clones.

Details on this clonotype: What it recognizes is unknown.

It was with unique molecular identifiers that the TCRbeta library was prepared. TCRdb recomputed calls from the PCR reads with MiXCR, one row per CDR3 protein. The table lists approximately 1,000,000 distinct CDR3 sequences, about 29% of them singletons. Per the germline V gene, CDR1 is SGHVS and CDR2 is FNYEAQ. V was pared by 3 bases and J by 3 bases, with 12 bases between. This CDR3 comprises 15 residues. The material was PBMCs, mostly from graft donor cells, obtained 360 days after TCRalphabeta/CD19-depleted stem cell transplant. The rearrangement links TRBV7-6 to TRBJ1-5, with unresolved D. The sequence was collected from a boy under two years old who had a stem cell transplant for SCID, so the T cells may come from the graft donor. For the CDR3, the DNA is TGTGCCAGCAGCTTGGGTCCCTCGACCAATCAGCCCCAGCATTTT. Amino acids: CASSLGPSTNQPQHF.